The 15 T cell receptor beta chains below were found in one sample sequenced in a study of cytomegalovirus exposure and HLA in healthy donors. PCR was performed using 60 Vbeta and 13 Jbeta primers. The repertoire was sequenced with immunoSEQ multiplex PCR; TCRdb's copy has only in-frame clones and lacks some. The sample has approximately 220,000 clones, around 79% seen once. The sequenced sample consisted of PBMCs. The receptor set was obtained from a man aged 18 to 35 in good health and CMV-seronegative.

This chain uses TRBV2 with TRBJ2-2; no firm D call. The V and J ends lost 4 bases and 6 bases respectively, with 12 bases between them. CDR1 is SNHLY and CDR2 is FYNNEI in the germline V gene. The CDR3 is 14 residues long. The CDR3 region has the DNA TGTGCCAGCAGTGGGCAGGCCTGGGCCGGGGAGCTGTTTTTT. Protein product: CASSGQAWAGELFF.

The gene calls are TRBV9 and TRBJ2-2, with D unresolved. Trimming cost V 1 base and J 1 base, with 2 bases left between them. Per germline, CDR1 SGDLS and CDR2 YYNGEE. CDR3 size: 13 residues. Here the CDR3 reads CASSVRNTGELFF. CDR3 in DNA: TGTGCCAGCAGCGTACGGAACACCGGGGAGCTGTTTTTT.

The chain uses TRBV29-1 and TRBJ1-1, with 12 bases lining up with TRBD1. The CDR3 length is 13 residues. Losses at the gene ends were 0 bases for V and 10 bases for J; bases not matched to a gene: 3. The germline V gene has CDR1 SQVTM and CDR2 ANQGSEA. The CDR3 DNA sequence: TGCAGCGTTGAAGATGGGGACAGGGGGCTAGCTTTCTTT. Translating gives CSVEDGDRGLAFF.

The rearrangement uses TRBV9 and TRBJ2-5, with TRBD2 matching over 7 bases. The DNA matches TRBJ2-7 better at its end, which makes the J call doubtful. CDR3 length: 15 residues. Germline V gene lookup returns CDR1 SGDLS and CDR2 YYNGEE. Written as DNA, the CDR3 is TGTGCCAGCAGCCCCGAGAGCGGGGAGTTGTACGAGCAGTACTTC. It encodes CASSPESGELYEQYF.

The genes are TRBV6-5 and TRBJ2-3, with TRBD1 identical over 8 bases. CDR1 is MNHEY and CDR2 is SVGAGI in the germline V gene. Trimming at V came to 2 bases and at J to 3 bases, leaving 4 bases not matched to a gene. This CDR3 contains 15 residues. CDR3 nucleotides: TGTGCCAGCAGTTACGTGACAGGGGCAACAGATACGCAGTATTTT. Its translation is CASSYVTGATDTQYF.

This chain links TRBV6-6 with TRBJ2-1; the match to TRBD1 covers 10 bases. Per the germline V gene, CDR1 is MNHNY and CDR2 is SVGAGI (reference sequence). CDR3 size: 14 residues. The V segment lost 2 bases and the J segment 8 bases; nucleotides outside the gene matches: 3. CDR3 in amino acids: CASSYAGTGDEQFF. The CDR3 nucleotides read TGTGCCAGCAGTTACGCGGGGACAGGGGATGAGCAGTTCTTC.

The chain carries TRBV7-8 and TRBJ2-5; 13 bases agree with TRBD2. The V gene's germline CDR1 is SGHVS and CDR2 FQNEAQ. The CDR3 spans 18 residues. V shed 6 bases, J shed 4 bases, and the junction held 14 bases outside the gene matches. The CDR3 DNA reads TGTGCCAGCAGTGAAAGGGGTTTACTAGCGGGGGGGCGAGAGACCCAGTACTTC. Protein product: CASSERGLLAGGRETQYF.

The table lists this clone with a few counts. CDR3 protein: CASSPRADTEAFF. As DNA, the CDR3 is TGTGCCAGCAGTCCACGCGCCGACACTGAAGCTTTCTTT. V and J are TRBV6-1 and TRBJ1-1; D ambiguous. The length of the CDR3 is 13 residues. Germline CDR1 is MNHNS and CDR2 is SASEGT. V dropped 5 bases and J dropped 3 bases, with 10 bases sitting between them.

The CDR3 coding sequence is TGTGCCAGCAGCTTACTCACATATTACGAGCAGTACTTC. The encoded protein is CASSLLTYYEQYF. This chain links TRBV7-9 with TRBJ2-7; no firm D call. Germline CDR1 is SEHNR and CDR2 is FQNEAQ (reference sequence). This CDR3 comprises 13 residues. Between the trimmed V and J ends, which lost 2 bases and 4 bases, there was a span of 9 bases.

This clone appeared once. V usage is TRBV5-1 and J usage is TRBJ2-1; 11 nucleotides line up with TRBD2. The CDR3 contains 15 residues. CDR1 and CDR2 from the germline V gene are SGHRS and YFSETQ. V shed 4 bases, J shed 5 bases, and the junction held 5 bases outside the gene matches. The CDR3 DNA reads TGCGCCAGCAGCCTACTAGCGGGAGTGAACAATGAGCAGTTCTTC. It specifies CASSLLAGVNNEQFF. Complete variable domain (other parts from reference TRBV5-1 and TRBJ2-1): KAGVTQTPRYLIKTRGQQVTLSCSPISGHRSVSWYQQTPGQGLQFLFEYFSETQRNKGNFPGRFSGRQFSNSRSEMNVSTLELGDSALYLCASSLLAGVNNEQFFGPGTRLTVL.

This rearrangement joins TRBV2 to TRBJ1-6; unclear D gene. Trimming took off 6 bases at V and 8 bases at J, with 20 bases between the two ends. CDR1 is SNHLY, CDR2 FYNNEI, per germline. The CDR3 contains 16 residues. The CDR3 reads CASSLNNEPGDSPLHF. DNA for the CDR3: TGTGCCAGCAGCCTCAACAATGAGCCCGGGGATTCACCCCTCCACTTT.

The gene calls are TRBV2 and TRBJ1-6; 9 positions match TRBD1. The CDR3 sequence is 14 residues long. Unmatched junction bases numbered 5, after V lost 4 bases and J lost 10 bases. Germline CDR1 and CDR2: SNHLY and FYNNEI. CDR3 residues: CASSAPDRGSPLHF. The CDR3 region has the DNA TGTGCCAGCAGTGCCCCGGACAGGGGATCACCCCTCCACTTT.

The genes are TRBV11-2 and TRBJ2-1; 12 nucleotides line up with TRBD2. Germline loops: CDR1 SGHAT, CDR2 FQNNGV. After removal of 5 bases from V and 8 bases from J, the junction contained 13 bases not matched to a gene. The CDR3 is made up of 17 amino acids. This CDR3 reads CASSIEYGTSGSYEQFF. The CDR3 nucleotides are TGTGCCAGCAGCATCGAGTACGGGACTAGCGGGTCATATGAGCAGTTCTTC.

CDR3 loop: CASSYQALGEQYF. In DNA form, the CDR3 reads TGTGCCAGCAGTTACCAGGCCCTTGGCGAGCAGTACTTC. This chain connects TRBV6-5 to TRBJ2-7; D ambiguous. Trimming removed 2 bases at V and 6 bases at J, with 11 bases between. The CDR3 is 13 residues long. The V gene's germline CDR1 is MNHEY and CDR2 SVGAGI.

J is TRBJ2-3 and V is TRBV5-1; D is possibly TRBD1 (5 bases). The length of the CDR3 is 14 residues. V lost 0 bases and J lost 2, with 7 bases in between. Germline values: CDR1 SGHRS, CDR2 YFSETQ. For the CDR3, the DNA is TGCGCCAGCAGCTTGGACAGGCCCACAGATACGCAGTATTTT. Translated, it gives CASSLDRPTDTQYF.